Presented here are 30 T cell receptor beta chains from one specimen sequenced in a study of blood T cells in healthy people across ages. A sample-barcoded 5' primer and a J-beta primer mix were used in a second PCR of roughly 7 to 12 cycles. TCRdb reprocessed the 5' RACE reads via MiXCR and lists one record per CDR3 protein. The table records 650,000 to 1,000,000 distinct CDR3 sequences, about 37% of them present only once. Material for sequencing was blood. Receptor source: a man between 18 and 35 years old in good health.

On this clonotype: The junction differs from germline at one of its ends, possibly a read error. This chain uses TRBV7-2 with TRBJ2-1, with 9 bases lining up with TRBD2. Germline loops: CDR1 SGHTA, CDR2 FQGNSA. The CDR3 sequence is 17 residues long. The CDR3 spells CASGLGLGRAGGNEQFF. CDR3 nucleotide sequence: TGTGCCAGCGGCTTAGGCCTGGGGCGAGCGGGGGGAAATGAGCAGTTCTTC.

This clonotype showed up just a few times. V is TRBV7-2 and J is TRBJ1-1; D call uncertain. Germline values: CDR1 SGHTA, CDR2 FQGNSA. This CDR3 comprises 13 residues. V was pared by 5 bases and J by 7 bases, with 14 bases between. CDR3 coding DNA: TGTGCCAGCAGCCCCCAGTGGGGTGGTGAAGCTTTCTTT. Protein product: CASSPQWGGEAFF.

This clonotype occurred a few times. The gene calls are TRBV27 and TRBJ2-1; a possible D gene is TRBD2 (5 bases). V was shortened by 7 bases and J by 7 bases, with 20 bases between the two germline ends. Germline CDR1 MNHEY, CDR2 SMNVEV (reference sequence). This CDR3 is 15 amino acids long. As DNA, the CDR3 is TGTGCCAGCATCCCGATCCGTGGCCCGGGGAATGAGCAGTTCTTC. Residues: CASIPIRGPGNEQFF.

V usage is TRBV20-1 and J usage is TRBJ2-1; 10 bases are a match to TRBD2. V dropped 4 bases and J dropped 9; count of bases not matched to a gene: 6. The V gene's germline CDR1 is DFQATT and CDR2 SNEGSKA (reference sequence). The CDR3 totals 13 residues. CDR3 bases: TGCAGTGCTATAGGGCTAGCGGGAGTTGAGCAGTTCTTC. Protein: CSAIGLAGVEQFF.

The chain carries TRBV3-1 and TRBJ1-2; 7 nucleotides align to TRBD1. The CDR3 is 15 residues long. V lost 5 bases to trimming and J lost 2 bases; unmatched junction nucleotides: 8. Germline V CDR1 and CDR2: LGHDT, YNNKEL (reference sequence). For the CDR3, the DNA is TGTGCCAGCAGCAGGCCTGGGGACAGCAACTATGGCTACACCTTC. Amino acid sequence: CASSRPGDSNYGYTF.

Comment on this clonotype: One base away lies a much larger clone, so this may be a sequencing read error. The CDR3 loop reads CASSTWDRSTSSYGQYF. In DNA form, the CDR3 reads TGTGCCAGCAGTACCTGGGACAGATCGACGAGCTCCTACGGGCAGTACTTC. The J gene is TRBJ2-7, the V gene TRBV6-1; 7 nucleotides line up with TRBD1. The CDR3 extends over 17 amino acids. Germline V CDR1 and CDR2: MNHNS, SASEGT.

The genes are TRBV20-1 and TRBJ1-5, with no clear D. CDR3 length equals 13 residues. Germline values: CDR1 DFQATT, CDR2 SNEGSKA (reference sequence). V was pared by 4 bases and J by 2 bases, with 9 bases between. CDR3 nucleotides: TGCAGTGCTATAACGGCAGGCAATCAGCCCCAGCATTTT. This codes for CSAITAGNQPQHF.

The chain has TRBV7-9 and TRBJ2-3; the D call may be TRBD1 or TRBD2 (5 bases each). Germline V gene lookup returns CDR1 SEHNR and CDR2 FQNEAQ (reference sequence). The CDR3 has 15 amino acids. Trimming removed 5 bases at V and 2 bases at J, with 14 bases between. CDR3 sequence reads: CASSGRDGDTDTQYF. The DNA of the CDR3 is TGTGCCAGCAGCGGACGGGACGGAGACACAGATACGCAGTATTTT.

The CDR3 DNA reads as TGTGCCAGCAGTGATCGGCAGGGGCAAGAGACCCAGTACTTC. This translates into CASSDRQGQETQYF. This chain joins TRBV2 and TRBJ2-5; tentative D call: TRBD1 (6 bases). Trimming left V 3 bases short and J 2 bases short, with 10 bases between. CDR3 length: 14 residues. The germline gives CDR1 SNHLY, CDR2 FYNNEI.

The chain couples TRBV7-8 to TRBJ2-2; 10 bases fit TRBD1. The CDR3 covers 15 residues. V shed 6 bases and J 6 bases; nucleotides not matched to a gene: 7. Germline CDR1 reads SGHVS; CDR2 reads FQNEAQ. The CDR3 spells CASRTDRGTAGELFF. The DNA of the CDR3 is TGTGCCAGCAGAACGGACAGGGGGACCGCCGGGGAGCTGTTTTTT.

The chain couples TRBV20-1 to TRBJ1-1, with 9 bases lining up with TRBD1. J lost 1 base, V lost 3 bases, and 6 bases had no gene match. This CDR3 region has 15 residues. Per the germline V gene, CDR1 is DFQATT and CDR2 is SNEGSKA (reference sequence). CDR3 bases: TGCAGTGCTAGTGGGGACAGGGCGGGGAACACTGAAGCTTTCTTT. Protein product: CSASGDRAGNTEAFF.

The J gene is TRBJ2-1, the V gene TRBV5-1, with D perhaps TRBD1 (7 bases). Germline V gives CDR1 SGHRS, CDR2 YFSETQ. The V gene lost 6 bases and the J gene lost 13 bases, with 23 bases spanning the gap. CDR3 size: 14 residues. The chain's CDR3 is CASTKEGARETQFF. CDR3 coding DNA: TGCGCCAGCACAAAGGAGGGGGCGAGGGAGACCCAGTTCTTC.

This clonotype appeared a single time. This may come from a read error, since a much larger clone is one base off. The chain joins TRBV9 to TRBJ2-3; TRBD1 might be the D (7 bases). Germline CDR1 is SGDLS and CDR2 is YYNGEE. The CDR3 extends over 16 amino acids. Here the CDR3 DNA reads TGTGCCAGCAGCTCCCAGGGGGGATTTCGAACAGATTCGCAGTATTTT. It yields the protein CASSSQGGFRTDSQYF.

This clonotype was found a few times. The chain links TRBV5-1 to TRBJ2-3; D may be TRBD2 (6 bases). Germline loops: CDR1 SGHRS, CDR2 YFSETQ. The ends were cut back, 0 bases at V and 1 base at J, with 9 bases in the middle. CDR3 length: 15 residues. The CDR3 DNA follows: TGCGCCAGCAGCTTGGAGTCTAGCGGCACAGATACGCAGTATTTT. Protein product: CASSLESSGTDTQYF.

This chain links TRBV20-1 with TRBJ1-4, with 7 bases aligning to TRBD1. Germline lookup yields CDR1 DFQATT and CDR2 SNEGSKA (reference sequence). V shed 3 bases, J shed 0 bases, and the junction held 4 bases outside the gene matches. This CDR3 is 15 amino acids long. The CDR3 protein is CSASGTGATNEKLFF. In nucleotides, the CDR3 is TGCAGTGCTAGCGGAACAGGGGCAACTAATGAAAAACTGTTTTTT.

This clonotype was detected many times. Here the CDR3 reads CASSYPRGSTDTQYF. The DNA for the CDR3 is TGTGCCAGCAGTTACCCCCGGGGGAGCACAGATACGCAGTATTTT. J is TRBJ2-3 and V is TRBV6-6, with D perhaps TRBD2 (6 bases). The CDR3 runs to 15 residues. Germline V gives CDR1 MNHNY, CDR2 SVGAGI (reference sequence). Trimming pared 2 bases from V and 0 bases from J, leaving 9 bases between.

The gene calls are TRBV7-2 and TRBJ1-5; D gene unclear. The J call is doubtful: the DNA matches TRBJ2-3 better. CDR3 size: 13 residues. Germline CDR1 and CDR2: SGHTA and FQGNSA. CDR3: CASSSDINQPQYF. The CDR3 DNA follows: TGTGCCAGCAGCTCTGACATAAATCAGCCCCAGTATTTT.

J is TRBJ2-5 and V is TRBV27; possible D gene TRBD1, 6 bases. Deletions cut 3 bases from V and 5 bases from J, with 13 bases between. The germline gives CDR1 MNHEY, CDR2 SMNVEV (reference sequence). The CDR3 length is 14 residues. CDR3 in DNA: TGTGCCAGCAGTTTCCCCGACAGGCCCGAGACCCAGTACTTC. This codes for CASSFPDRPETQYF.

This clonotype came up a few times. Its ends do not fully match the called genes, so a read error is possible. This chain links TRBV18 with TRBJ2-3; no clear D gene. CDR1 is KGHSH, CDR2 LQKENI, per germline. The CDR3 is 15 residues long. This CDR3 is CASLPPSVPPDTQYF. As DNA, the CDR3 is TGTGCCAGCTTACCACCGAGTGTTCCGCCAGATACGCAGTATTTT.

This clonotype was picked up a small number of times. The chain combines TRBV6-6 with TRBJ1-5, with D uncertain. Germline-derived CDR1 and CDR2 are MNHNY and SVGAGI (reference sequence). The CDR3 loop spans 14 amino acids. V was shortened by 5 bases and J by 2 bases, with 10 bases between the two germline ends. For the CDR3, the DNA is TGTGCCAGCAGTGTCGACGGAGGCAATCAGCCCCAGCATTTT. Its translation: CASSVDGGNQPQHF.

The genes are TRBV28 and TRBJ2-2; D perhaps matches TRBD1 (6 bases). V was cut by 8 bases and J by 3 bases, with 13 bases left in between. Germline V gene data show CDR1 as MDHEN and CDR2 as SYDVKM. CDR3 length: 14 residues. Written as DNA, the CDR3 is TGTGCCAGCGGGGGCGGGTTACACACCGGGGAGCTGTTTTTT. Encoded protein: CASGGGLHTGELFF.

This chain joins TRBV4-1 and TRBJ1-2; D unresolved. CDR3 length: 14 amino acids. Germline V gene data show CDR1 as MGHRA and CDR2 as YSYEKL. Trimming pared 0 bases from V and 7 bases from J, leaving 12 bases between. In DNA, the CDR3 is TGCGCCAGCAGCCAAGATTTTAGAGCAGGTGGCTACACCTTC. It codes for CASSQDFRAGGYTF.

V is TRBV5-1 and J is TRBJ2-1, with D possibly TRBD2 on 5 matching bases. Deletions cut 0 bases from V and 3 bases from J, with 10 bases between. CDR3 length: 15 amino acids. Germline V gives CDR1 SGHRS, CDR2 YFSETQ. In DNA form, the CDR3 reads TGCGCCAGCAGCTTGGTGTACGGACTCTACAATGAGCAGTTCTTC. This encodes CASSLVYGLYNEQFF.

This clonotype was detected a few times. The genes are TRBV11-1 and TRBJ2-3; D may be TRBD2 (7 bases). The CDR3 covers 15 residues. The germline V gene encodes CDR1 SGHAT and CDR2 FQDESV (reference sequence). With 3 bases removed from V and 9 bases from J, the gap between germline ends came to 19 bases. CDR3: CASSLMGGGLDTQYF. CDR3 sequence (DNA): TGTGCCAGCAGCTTGATGGGGGGGGGCCTTGACACGCAGTATTTT.

This clonotype was counted a few times. This sequence joins TRBV28 and TRBJ1-5; D remains ambiguous. The V and J ends lost 6 bases and 4 bases respectively, with 25 bases between them. The germline gives CDR1 MDHEN, CDR2 SYDVKM. The length of the CDR3 is 18 residues. Here the CDR3 reads CASSNLIQVTQGNQPQHF. CDR3 DNA: TGTGCCAGCAGCAATCTCATCCAGGTGACACAAGGGAATCAGCCCCAGCATTTT.

Regarding this clonotype: A read error may produce the germline difference seen at one junction end. J is TRBJ2-1 and V is TRBV4-3, with 11 bases fitting TRBD2. Germline values: CDR1 LGHNA, CDR2 YSLEER. The CDR3 is 17 residues long. CDR3 sequence: CASSQALSGGAYNEQFF. Here the CDR3 DNA reads TGCGCCAGCAGCCAGGCCCTTAGCGGGGGGGCCTATAATGAGCAGTTCTTC.

In the case of this clonotype: This may arise from a read error, as a much more abundant clone is one base away. This sequence joins TRBV20-1 and TRBJ1-2; unclear D gene. Trimming removed 5 bases from V and 10 bases from J, with 8 bases in between. From germline, CDR1 is DFQATT and CDR2 SNEGSKA (reference sequence). There are 9 residues in the CDR3. CDR3 region: CSAPNDYTF. The CDR3 bases are TGCAGTGCTCCTAATGACTACACCTTC.

V is TRBV6-1 and J is TRBJ2-7; possible D gene TRBD2, 6 bases. In germline, CDR1 is MNHNS, CDR2 SASEGT. V lost 6 bases and J lost 5, with 17 bases in between. The CDR3 totals 14 residues. The CDR3 region is CASREGTGGNEQYF. The DNA of the CDR3 is TGTGCCAGCAGGGAGGGGACCGGTGGCAACGAGCAGTACTTC.

The V gene is TRBV29-1, the J gene TRBJ2-1; perhaps TRBD1 as D (6 bases). The germline CDR1 and CDR2 sequences are SQVTM and ANQGSEA. V dropped 7 bases and J dropped 10 bases, with 14 bases sitting between them. The CDR3 sequence is 11 residues long. As DNA, the CDR3 is TGCAGCGGCACTCCCGGGACAGAGCAGTTCTTC. Residues: CSGTPGTEQFF.

This clonotype was seen a few times. The chain is built from TRBV4-3 and TRBJ1-1, with TRBD1 as a possible D gene (5 bases). V lost 0 bases and J lost 1, with 12 bases in between. CDR1 and CDR2 from the germline V gene are LGHNA and YSLEER. This CDR3 spans 16 amino acids. CDR3 DNA: TGCGCCAGCAGCCAAGATGGGACGGTGAGGAACACTGAAGCTTTCTTT. Translation gives CASSQDGTVRNTEAFF.